The rows below give T cell receptor beta chains drawn from one sample of a study of T cells in Graves' hyperthyroidism and ophthalmopathy. TCRdb re-analysed the multiplex PCR reads in MiXCR, keeping a single row per CDR3 protein. The data contain about 420,000 distinct CDR3 sequences, approximately 14% of them singletons. Material: blood. These TCRs come from a woman aged 18-29 years with Graves' hyperthyroidism. The CDR3 runs from the conserved cysteine through the conserved F or W. The D gene is left open where the match is weak. A clone size is listed for some rows: how often the clone was seen (once, few, many), or a class if it is expanded.

j_gene: TRBJ2-7
abundance: few
d_gene: TRBD2
v_gene: TRBV6-2/TRBV6-3
CDR3aa: CASSYSRVFGTSGRPSYEQYF
CDR3nt: TGTGCCAGCAGTTACTCGAGGGTTTTCGGGACTAGCGGGAGACCCTCCTACGAGCAGTACTTC

j_gene: TRBJ2-4
abundance: many
d_gene: TRBD1
v_gene: TRBV28
CDR3aa: CASSTGQGSVLQNIQYF
CDR3nt: TGTGCCAGCAGTACTGGACAGGGGTCCGTCCTTCAAAACATTCAGTACTTC

j_gene: TRBJ2-1
abundance: many
d_gene: TRBD2
v_gene: TRBV29-1
CDR3aa: CSVPTGGEQFF
CDR3nt: TGCAGCGTGCCCACGGGAGGTGAGCAGTTCTTC

j_gene: TRBJ2-1
abundance: many
d_gene: .
v_gene: TRBV11-2
CDR3aa: CASSGLNEQFF
CDR3nt: TGTGCCAGCAGCGGTCTCAATGAGCAGTTCTTC

j_gene: TRBJ2-5
abundance: many
d_gene: .
v_gene: TRBV2
CDR3aa: CASSEGVGTQYF
CDR3nt: TGTGCCAGCAGTGAAGGGGTCGGGACCCAGTACTTC

j_gene: TRBJ2-2
abundance: .
d_gene: .
v_gene: TRBV10-2
CDR3aa: CASREPTNTGELFF
CDR3nt: TGCGCCAGCAGGGAGCCTACGAACACCGGGGAGCTGTTTTTT

j_gene: TRBJ2-1
abundance: many
d_gene: .
v_gene: TRBV6-6
CDR3aa: CASSYLQGHEQFF
CDR3nt: TGTGCCAGCAGTTACTTACAGGGTCATGAGCAGTTCTTC

j_gene: TRBJ2-5
abundance: many
d_gene: .
v_gene: TRBV6-1
CDR3aa: CASTRTLGETQYF
CDR3nt: TGTGCCAGCACCCGAACTTTGGGAGAGACCCAGTACTTC

j_gene: TRBJ2-3
abundance: many
d_gene: TRBD2
v_gene: TRBV2
CDR3aa: CASSPMGWEGIDTQYF
CDR3nt: TGTGCCAGCAGCCCCATGGGATGGGAGGGCATAGATACGCAGTATTTT

j_gene: TRBJ2-7
abundance: many
d_gene: .
v_gene: TRBV28
CDR3aa: CASSQPAYEQYF
CDR3nt: TGTGCCAGCAGCCAACCCGCCTACGAGCAGTACTTC

j_gene: TRBJ2-2
abundance: many
d_gene: .
v_gene: TRBV6-2/TRBV6-3
CDR3aa: CASSYTIGELFF
CDR3nt: TGTGCCAGCAGTTACACGATCGGGGAGCTGTTTTTT

j_gene: TRBJ2-1
abundance: many
d_gene: .
v_gene: TRBV28
CDR3aa: CASSPLLAFEQFF
CDR3nt: TGTGCCAGCAGCCCCCTTCTAGCCTTTGAGCAGTTCTTC

j_gene: TRBJ2-7
abundance: .
d_gene: .
v_gene: TRBV14
CDR3aa: CASSQDFRVGGSYEQYF
CDR3nt: TGTGCCAGCAGCCAAGATTTTCGGGTGGGCGGCTCCTACGAGCAGTACTTC

j_gene: TRBJ2-1
abundance: .
d_gene: TRBD1
v_gene: TRBV12-3/TRBV12-4
CDR3aa: CASRPRMDRGDEQFF
CDR3nt: TGTGCCAGCAGACCCCGTATGGACAGGGGGGATGAGCAGTTCTTC

j_gene: TRBJ1-1
abundance: many
d_gene: .
v_gene: TRBV28
CDR3aa: CASSLARDTEAFF
CDR3nt: TGTGCCAGCAGTTTGGCCAGGGACACTGAGGCTTTCTTT

j_gene: TRBJ2-5
abundance: many
d_gene: .
v_gene: TRBV11-2
CDR3aa: CASSLDRQGETQYF
CDR3nt: TGTGCCAGCAGCTTAGATAGGCAGGGAGAGACCCAGTACTTC

j_gene: TRBJ2-5
abundance: .
d_gene: .
v_gene: TRBV29-1
CDR3aa: CSVEDYRDQSGAQYF
CDR3nt: TGCAGCGTTGAAGATTATCGGGACCAATCGGGGGCCCAGTACTTC

j_gene: TRBJ1-4
abundance: .
d_gene: .
v_gene: TRBV5-4
CDR3aa: CASSRGPRKNNEKLFF
CDR3nt: TGTGCCAGCAGCCGTGGACCGCGGAAGAATAATGAAAAACTGTTTTTT

j_gene: TRBJ2-2
abundance: few
d_gene: TRBD1
v_gene: TRBV9
CDR3aa: CASSVDRVSTGELFF
CDR3nt: TGTGCCAGCAGCGTGGACAGGGTGTCCACCGGGGAGCTGTTTTTT

j_gene: TRBJ2-1
abundance: many
d_gene: TRBD1
v_gene: TRBV28
CDR3aa: CASSHSPRQGARNEQFF
CDR3nt: TGTGCCAGCAGTCATTCCCCCCGACAGGGGGCGCGGAATGAGCAGTTCTTC

j_gene: TRBJ2-7
abundance: .
d_gene: TRBD2
v_gene: TRBV15
CDR3aa: CATSRGPGAGEPEQYF
CDR3nt: TGTGCCACCAGCAGAGGCCCCGGAGCGGGAGAGCCCGAGCAGTACTTC

j_gene: TRBJ2-5
abundance: few
d_gene: .
v_gene: TRBV3-1
CDR3aa: CASSQEGGRGATQYF
CDR3nt: TGTGCCAGCAGCCAAGAGGGAGGCAGGGGAGCGACCCAGTACTTC

j_gene: TRBJ1-5
abundance: .
d_gene: .
v_gene: TRBV12-5
CDR3aa: CASEGARTDDQPQHF
CDR3nt: TGTGCTAGTGAAGGTGCTCGGACAGACGATCAGCCCCAGCATTTT

j_gene: TRBJ2-7
abundance: many
d_gene: TRBD1
v_gene: TRBV7-9
CDR3aa: CASSHRDRADEQYF
CDR3nt: TGTGCCAGCAGCCACCGGGACAGGGCGGACGAGCAGTACTTC

j_gene: TRBJ2-1
abundance: few
d_gene: TRBD2
v_gene: TRBV9
CDR3aa: CASSTGTSGNWDEQFF
CDR3nt: TGTGCCAGCAGCACGGGGACTAGCGGGAATTGGGATGAGCAGTTCTTC

j_gene: TRBJ2-1
abundance: many
d_gene: TRBD1
v_gene: TRBV20-1
CDR3aa: CSGQGLYNEQFF
CDR3nt: TGCAGCGGACAGGGCCTTTACAATGAGCAGTTCTTC

j_gene: TRBJ2-3
abundance: many
d_gene: .
v_gene: TRBV2
CDR3aa: CASKGWTDTQYF
CDR3nt: TGTGCCAGCAAGGGGTGGACAGATACGCAGTATTTT

j_gene: TRBJ1-3
abundance: few
d_gene: .
v_gene: TRBV9
CDR3aa: CASSVSFPGEGNTIYF
CDR3nt: TGTGCCAGCAGCGTATCCTTTCCGGGGGAGGGAAACACCATATATTTT

j_gene: TRBJ2-1
abundance: many
d_gene: TRBD2
v_gene: TRBV12-3/TRBV12-4
CDR3aa: CASSSPPGLAGEGDEQFF
CDR3nt: TGTGCCAGCAGTTCTCCCCCGGGACTAGCGGGAGAGGGAGATGAGCAGTTCTTC

j_gene: TRBJ1-2
abundance: many
d_gene: TRBD1
v_gene: TRBV27
CDR3aa: CASSPTGHGRWYGYTF
CDR3nt: TGTGCCAGCAGTCCGACAGGGCACGGGCGGTGGTATGGCTACACCTTC

j_gene: TRBJ1-1
abundance: many
d_gene: .
v_gene: TRBV4-3
CDR3aa: CASSQGEDTEAFF
CDR3nt: TGCGCCAGCAGCCAAGGGGAGGACACTGAAGCTTTCTTT

j_gene: TRBJ1-1
abundance: many
d_gene: .
v_gene: TRBV20-1
CDR3aa: CSAREPSSEAFF
CDR3nt: TGCAGTGCTAGAGAACCCTCTTCTGAAGCTTTCTTT

j_gene: TRBJ1-6
abundance: many
d_gene: .
v_gene: TRBV7-6
CDR3aa: CASSFGQAFNSPLHF
CDR3nt: TGTGCCAGCAGCTTTGGGCAGGCCTTTAATTCACCCCTCCACTTT

j_gene: TRBJ2-7
abundance: few
d_gene: .
v_gene: TRBV12-3/TRBV12-4
CDR3aa: CASSFVSSTYEQYF
CDR3nt: TGTGCCAGCAGTTTCGTCAGCTCTACCTACGAGCAGTACTTC

j_gene: TRBJ1-1
abundance: many
d_gene: TRBD1
v_gene: TRBV28
CDR3aa: CASSLPHRGDTEAFF
CDR3nt: TGTGCCAGCAGCCTTCCCCACAGGGGGGACACTGAAGCTTTCTTT

j_gene: TRBJ2-2
abundance: .
d_gene: TRBD2
v_gene: TRBV7-2
CDR3aa: CASSLAGLAANTGELFF
CDR3nt: TGTGCCAGCAGCTTAGCGGGACTAGCGGCGAACACCGGGGAGCTGTTTTTT

j_gene: TRBJ1-1
abundance: many
d_gene: .
v_gene: TRBV6-2/TRBV6-3
CDR3aa: CASEFGTEAFF
CDR3nt: TGTGCCAGCGAGTTTGGCACTGAAGCTTTCTTT

j_gene: TRBJ2-7
abundance: many
d_gene: .
v_gene: TRBV7-8
CDR3aa: CASTDSGASGSYEQYF
CDR3nt: TGTGCCAGCACCGATTCAGGGGCGTCGGGCTCCTACGAGCAGTACTTC

j_gene: TRBJ2-1
abundance: many
d_gene: .
v_gene: TRBV27
CDR3aa: CASSPVRSNVIGNEQFF
CDR3nt: TGTGCCAGCAGTCCGGTTCGCTCAAATGTTATCGGCAATGAGCAGTTCTTC

j_gene: TRBJ2-3
abundance: many
d_gene: TRBD2
v_gene: TRBV30
CDR3aa: CAWSLTGGPADTQYF
CDR3nt: TGTGCCTGGAGTTTAACGGGAGGGCCCGCCGATACGCAGTATTTT

j_gene: TRBJ1-1
abundance: many
d_gene: .
v_gene: TRBV28
CDR3aa: CASRYPGQYTEAFF
CDR3nt: TGTGCCAGCAGATACCCCGGACAGTACACTGAAGCTTTCTTT

j_gene: TRBJ2-2
abundance: many
d_gene: TRBD2
v_gene: TRBV11-2
CDR3aa: CASKLAEANTGELFF
CDR3nt: TGTGCCAGCAAACTAGCGGAGGCGAACACCGGGGAGCTGTTTTTT